The rows below give T cell receptor beta chains drawn from one sample of a study of graft-versus-host responses after intestinal transplantation. Here immunoSEQ multiplex PCR was the method, and the copy in TCRdb shows in-frame clones only, minus some. The sample carries just under 2,500 clones, roughly 93% recorded once. Sample: PBMCs, taken 19 days after intestinal transplant. Receptor source: a human patient who received an intestinal transplant, so some T cells may come from the graft donor. Both conserved end residues are part of each CDR3. The order of the fields is J gene, V gene, clone size, D gene, CDR3 DNA, CDR3 protein. The D gene is left open where the match is weak. Expanded clones are given a class, and other clones once, few, many or no size at all.

>TRBJ1-6|TRBV4-1|NA|TRBD1
TGCGCCAGCAGCGAAGGGACAGGGAGATCACCCCTCCACTTT
CASSEGTGRSPLHF
>TRBJ2-5|TRBV15|NA|NA
TGTGCCACCAGCCGGACAGTTCCAGAGACCCAGTACTTC
CATSRTVPETQYF
>TRBJ1-1|TRBV13|NA|TRBD1
TGTGCCAGCAGCCTCGATTACAGGGGAACGGGCACTGAAGCTTTCTTT
CASSLDYRGTGTEAFF
>TRBJ1-5|TRBV28|once|NA
TGTGCCAGCAGTTTAAGTGGGTCAGGAAGCAATCAGCCCCAGCATTTT
CASSLSGSGSNQPQHF
>TRBJ1-1|TRBV13|NA|NA
TGTGCCAGCAGCTTCTATGGAGACGGGACTGAAGCTTTCTTT
CASSFYGDGTEAFF
>TRBJ1-1|TRBV11-2|NA|NA
TGTGCCAGCAGCTCAAAAAGGGTAGGGGGTGCCTACACTGAAGCTTTCTTT
CASSSKRVGGAYTEAFF
>TRBJ2-5|TRBV11-1|NA|NA
TGTGCCAGCAGCCCACTCGACAGAAACCAAGAGACCCAGTACTTC
CASSPLDRNQETQYF
>TRBJ1-1|TRBV4-1|NA|NA
TGCGCCAGCACCCCCAGGCAATCGAACACTGAAGCTTTCTTT
CASTPRQSNTEAFF
>TRBJ2-7|TRBV4-1|NA|TRBD2
TGCGCCAGCAGCCAAGTAGCGGGGCTAGGCTACGAGCAGTACTTC
CASSQVAGLGYEQYF
>TRBJ2-7|TRBV27|once|NA
TGTGCCAGCAGCCTTCAGGGGACCTACGAGCAGTACTTC
CASSLQGTYEQYF
>TRBJ1-2|TRBV27|NA|NA
TGTGCCAGCAGATCCCTGACTCCGTTACATGGCTACACCTTC
CASRSLTPLHGYTF